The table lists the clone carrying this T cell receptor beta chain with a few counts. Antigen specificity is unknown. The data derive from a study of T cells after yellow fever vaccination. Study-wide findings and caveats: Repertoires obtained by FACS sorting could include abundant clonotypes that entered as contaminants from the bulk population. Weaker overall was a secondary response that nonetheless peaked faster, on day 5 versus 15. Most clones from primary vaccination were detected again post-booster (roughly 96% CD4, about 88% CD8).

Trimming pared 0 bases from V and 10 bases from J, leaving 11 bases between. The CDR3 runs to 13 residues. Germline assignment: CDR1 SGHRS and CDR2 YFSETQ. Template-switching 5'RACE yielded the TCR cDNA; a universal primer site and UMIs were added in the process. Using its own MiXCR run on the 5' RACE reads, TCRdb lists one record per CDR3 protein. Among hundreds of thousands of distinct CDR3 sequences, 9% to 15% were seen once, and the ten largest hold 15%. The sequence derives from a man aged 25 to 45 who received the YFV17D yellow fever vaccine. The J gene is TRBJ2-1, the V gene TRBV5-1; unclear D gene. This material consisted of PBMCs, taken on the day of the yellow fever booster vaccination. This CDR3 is CASSLERPAEQFF. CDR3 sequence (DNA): TGCGCCAGCAGCTTGGAACGGCCTGCGGAGCAGTTCTTC.